This TCR beta chain was profiled in a study of cytotoxic CD8 clonotypes in ibrutinib-treated CLL. Study as a whole: Response samples followed a median about 11 months of treatment, range 6 to 36.

Study outcomes and limitations: Increased clonality at ibrutinib response gave way to a return toward baseline at progression. Baseline-level clonality went beyond age-matched healthy donors and moved in step with circulating CD8+ T-cell counts.

As for this clone: Its antigen remains unknown.

Per germline, CDR1 LGHNA and CDR2 YSLEER. The CDR3 contains 18 residues. V lost 0 bases, J lost 0 bases, and 15 bases lay in between. Assay: immunoSEQ multiplex PCR; the TCRdb copy retains only in-frame clones and omits some. The table lists about 80,000 clones, more than 75% of them singletons. The V gene is TRBV4-3, the J gene TRBJ1-5; D may be TRBD1 (5 bases). Material: PBMCs, obtained after 12 months of ibrutinib treatment. The sequence was collected from a human donor with chronic lymphocytic leukemia. The CDR3 DNA is TGCGCCAGCAGCCAAGATCCCCCGGGACGGATTAGCAATCAGCCCCAGCATTTT. The encoded protein is CASSQDPPGRISNQPQHF.